This passage covers 11 T cell receptor beta chains from one sample sequenced in a study of post-analysis software for immune sequencing data. No antigen has been identified for these receptors. Study-wide findings and caveats: In patients, four to six TRBV segments were more frequent than in controls, with TRBV5-6, TRBV5-1 and TRBV20-1 among them.

cDNA libraries for TCR beta contained unique molecular identifiers. TCRdb reanalysed the PCR reads using MiXCR and keeps one entry per CDR3 protein. The table includes some 190,000 distinct CDR3 sequences, over 25% detected once. What was sequenced was blood. These receptors were collected from a girl aged 2-17 years with multiple sclerosis.

This clonotype came up many times. The chain carries TRBV5-1 and TRBJ2-1, with D hard to call. The CDR3 sequence is 12 residues long. Trimming removed 2 bases from V and 8 bases from J, with 8 bases in between. Germline CDR1 SGHRS, CDR2 YFSETQ. The CDR3 DNA reads as TGCGCCAGCAGCTTAGGGTATGATGAGCAGTTCTTC. It specifies CASSLGYDEQFF. The full variable domain, rest sourced from reference TRBV5-1 and TRBJ2-1, is KAGVTQTPRYLIKTRGQQVTLSCSPISGHRSVSWYQQTPGQGLQFLFEYFSETQRNKGNFPGRFSGRQFSNSRSEMNVSTLELGDSALYLCASSLGYDEQFFGPGTRLTVL.

This clonotype appeared a few times. The chain links TRBV19 to TRBJ2-1; D unclear. The V end lost 8 bases, the J end lost 0 bases, and 8 bases lay between the germline ends. Germline V gene data show CDR1 as LNHDA and CDR2 as SQIVND (reference sequence). This CDR3 region has 13 residues. The chain's CDR3 is CASQESSYNEQFF. The CDR3 region has the DNA TGTGCCAGTCAGGAGAGCTCCTACAATGAGCAGTTCTTC.

The table lists this clonotype with many counts. The J gene is TRBJ1-1, the V gene TRBV5-5; D may be TRBD1 (5 bases). V was trimmed by 7 bases and J by 1 base, leaving 11 bases between them. This CDR3 has 13 amino acids. Germline V gene data show CDR1 as SGHKS and CDR2 as YYEKEE (reference sequence). CDR3 bases: TGTGCCAGCCTGCGGGACGAGAACACTGAAGCTTTCTTT. Protein: CASLRDENTEAFF.

There are a few counts of this clonotype. The V and J genes are TRBV20-1 and TRBJ1-6, with D unresolved. Trimming cost V 3 bases and J 9 bases, with 15 bases left between them. The germline CDR1 and CDR2 sequences are DFQATT and SNEGSKA (reference sequence). There are 14 residues in the CDR3. The CDR3: CSARLPPKRSPLHF. CDR3 coding DNA: TGCAGTGCTAGGCTTCCCCCAAAACGTTCACCCCTCCACTTT.

V and J are TRBV5-1 and TRBJ2-2; no clear D. The germline gives CDR1 SGHRS, CDR2 YFSETQ. This CDR3 has 14 amino acids. V dropped 2 bases and J dropped 1 base, with 6 bases sitting between them. The CDR3 DNA sequence: TGCGCCAGCAGCTTTACAGAGAACACCGGGGAGCTGTTTTTT. This encodes CASSFTENTGELFF.

Turning to this clonotype: A much larger clonotype is one base distant, so this may be a read error. The chain is built from TRBV7-7 and TRBJ2-3; 7 bases align to TRBD1. Germline values: CDR1 SSHAT, CDR2 FNYEAQ (reference sequence). This CDR3 contains 15 residues. As DNA, the CDR3 is TGTGCTAACAGCCTACAGGGGAGTTCCACAGATACGCAGTATTTT. This encodes CANSLQGSSTDTQYF.

The gene calls are TRBV7-8 and TRBJ1-5, with TRBD1 identical over 10 bases. Trimming cost V 1 base and J 11 bases; bases outside gene matches: 14. CDR1 SGHVS and CDR2 FQNEAQ come from the germline V gene. The CDR3 is 17 residues long. This chain's CDR3 is CASSLGPTGGGGSAQHF. The CDR3 DNA sequence: TGTGCCAGCAGCTTAGGGCCGACAGGGGGCGGGGGATCAGCCCAGCATTTT.

The V call is TRBV20-1, the J call TRBJ2-7; no definite D call. This CDR3 contains 14 residues. Germline CDR1 DFQATT, CDR2 SNEGSKA (reference sequence). V was clipped by 6 bases and J by 5 bases, with 20 bases between them. The chain's CDR3 is CSALAWPQTHEQYF. DNA for the CDR3: TGCAGTGCCCTGGCATGGCCCCAAACCCACGAGCAGTACTTC.

With regard to this clonotype: A much larger clone is a single base away; this may be a read error. This rearrangement joins TRBV4-2 to TRBJ1-2; tentative D call: TRBD1 (5 bases). The CDR3 has 14 amino acids. The V gene's germline CDR1 is LGHNA and CDR2 YNFKEQ. CDR3 protein: CAGSQRGLFYGYTF. The CDR3 DNA follows: TGTGCCGGCAGCCAGAGGGGCCTTTTTTATGGCTACACCTTC.

The sample holds many counts of this clonotype. V gene TRBV6-2 or TRBV6-3 combines with J gene TRBJ2-1, with 7 bases aligning to TRBD2. Germline V lookup: CDR1 MNHEY, CDR2 SVGEGT. The CDR3 spans 12 residues. V was pared by 7 bases and J by 10 bases, with 7 bases of the junction left unmatched. The CDR3 bases are TGTGCCAGCACGCCAAGGGAGGGGGAGCAGTTCTTC. Protein sequence: CASTPREGEQFF.

V and J are TRBV6-6 and TRBJ1-5; tentative D call: TRBD1 (5 bases). The CDR3 runs to 16 residues. From germline, CDR1 is MNHNY and CDR2 SVGAGI (reference sequence). V lost 5 bases and J 2 bases, leaving 16 bases between the germline ends. The CDR3 spells CASSKNTGGGNQPQHF. In DNA, the CDR3 is TGTGCCAGCAGTAAGAACACGGGGGGGGGCAATCAGCCCCAGCATTTT.